This TCR beta chain was recovered during a study of CXCR3-negative and CXCR3-positive naive CD8 T cells. Study context: Cumulative TRB read yield was roughly 140 million, averaging about 1.5 +/- 0.3 million per library. Regarding the study as a whole: Memory CD8+ T cell repertoires were far less diverse than both naive subsets. Cryopreservation partially lowered CXCR3 expression, so most assays used fresh PBMCs. Naive cells that were CXCR3-negative or CXCR3-positive used TRBV-TRBJ genes alike, while memory cells diverged. Against CXCR3-negative naive cells, CXCR3-positive naive cells showed more hydrophobic TRB CDR3s.

With UMI labels, 5' RACE was used to prepare the TRB cDNA libraries. TCRdb reprocessed the 5' RACE reads and stores each CDR3 protein as one record, lacking DNA. The listing records roughly 140,000 distinct CDR3 sequences. On this clonotype: Its cognate antigen is unknown.

The V gene's germline CDR1 is MNHEY and CDR2 SVGAGI. The length of the CDR3 is 14 residues. This sequence joins TRBV6-5 and TRBJ1-1. What was sequenced was naive CXCR3+ CD8+ T cells from blood. Subset here: CD45RO-CCR7+CD27+CD95- naive CD8+ T cells expressing CXCR3 (TNR3+). This TCR derives from a human donor in good health. Some clones in this sample may be carry-over from other donors' samples. The CDR3 region is CASRHQGGGTEAFF.